The sample holds many counts of the clone carrying this T cell receptor (beta chain). The CDR3 has 16 amino acids. Trimming pared 2 bases from V and 2 bases from J, leaving 14 bases between. TCR beta CDR3 region amplification was performed from RNA transcripts. Initially, a first-round RT-PCR of the TCR CDR3 employed the HTBI primer set. MiXCR, run by TCRdb on the multiplex PCR reads, gives a single entry per CDR3 protein. The data contain 250,000 or so distinct CDR3 sequences, about a sixth of them singletons. This sample was taken from a study of T cells in Graves' hyperthyroidism and ophthalmopathy.

Sequenced material: blood. V is TRBV12-3 or TRBV12-4 and J is TRBJ2-3; the D call may be TRBD1 or TRBD2 (5 bases each). This receptor was obtained from a woman in her late teens or twenties with Graves' ophthalmopathy. The CDR3 sequence: CASSLFSRDPTDTQYF. The CDR3 DNA follows: TGTGCCAGCAGTTTATTTAGCAGGGACCCCACAGATACGCAGTATTTT.